Presented here are 20 T cell receptor beta chains from one specimen sequenced in a study of regulatory T cells in long-lasting Graves disease. Construction of TCR beta libraries relied on iRepertoire HTBI primers and on Arm-PCR targeting CDR3 regions. TCRdb reprocessed the multiplex PCR reads via MiXCR and lists one record per CDR3 protein. Of roughly 430,000 distinct CDR3 sequences listed, around 23% were seen once; the top ten hold 14%. Time point specified: persistent/refractory GD, antithyroid drugs over 5 years with positive TRAb. The authors made the TCR library using RNA they extracted from PBMCs. This specimen was peripheral blood mononuclear cells (PBMCs), taken when the disease was refractory, from a patient treated with antithyroid drugs. These receptors were taken from a female donor with Graves disease.

CDR3 bases: TGCAGTGCTAGCCGCCGGGGGAGAGAGACCCAGTACTTC. Translating it yields CSASRRGRETQYF. The chain has TRBV20-1 and TRBJ2-5; possibly TRBD2 for D (6 bases). The V gene's germline CDR1 is DFQATT and CDR2 SNEGSKA (reference sequence). This CDR3 is 13 amino acids long. Trimming pared 3 bases from V and 4 bases from J, leaving 12 bases between.

At least ten counts were recorded for this clonotype. V and J are TRBV3-1 and TRBJ1-5; maybe TRBD1 (5 bases). This CDR3 is built from 15 residues. Germline assignment: CDR1 LGHDT and CDR2 YNNKEL (reference sequence). Trimming took off 2 bases at V and 3 bases at J, with 11 bases between the two ends. CDR3 nucleotide sequence: TGTGCCAGCAGCCAATCTAGACAGAACAATCAGCCCCAGCATTTT. Protein product: CASSQSRQNNQPQHF.

With regard to this clonotype: One junction end disagrees with the germline gene, perhaps due to a read error. V is TRBV20-1 and J is TRBJ1-4; D remains unclear. Germline values: CDR1 DFQATT, CDR2 SNEGSKA (reference sequence). This CDR3 is built from 13 residues. In DNA form, the CDR3 reads TGCAGTGCTACGAGGACCTATAATGGAAAACTGTTTTTT. Its translation: CSATRTYNGKLFF.

This clonotype was seen at least ten times. The chain is built from TRBV28 and TRBJ2-7, with TRBD1 matching over 12 bases. V dropped 7 bases and J dropped 7; count of bases not matched to a gene: 11. CDR1 and CDR2 (germline): MDHEN, SYDVKM. This CDR3 is built from 15 residues. CDR3 nucleotide sequence: TGTGCCAGCATGTGGGGACAGGGGGCACCTAAAGAGCAGTACTTC. Translation gives CASMWGQGAPKEQYF. Drawing the rest from reference TRBV28 and TRBJ2-7, the complete variable domain is DVKVTQSSRYLVKRTGEKVFLECVQDMDHENMFWYRQDPGLGLRLIYFSYDVKMKEKGDIPEGYSVSREKKERFSLILESASTNQTSMYLCASMWGQGAPKEQYFGPGTRLTVT.

This clonotype has ten or more counts. This chain joins TRBV28 and TRBJ2-5; a weak D match, TRBD2 (5 bases). V was pared by 6 bases and J by 7 bases, with 15 bases between. Germline V gene lookup returns CDR1 MDHEN and CDR2 SYDVKM. The CDR3 loop spans 13 amino acids. For the CDR3, the DNA is TGTGCCAGCAGAAGAACAGTCCGGGGGACCCAGTACTTC. Translation gives CASRRTVRGTQYF.

This clonotype is a singleton in its sample. A much larger clone differs from this one at a single base, so this may be a read error. The J gene is TRBJ2-2, the V gene TRBV12-3 or TRBV12-4, with 10 bases lining up with TRBD2. CDR3 length: 15 amino acids. The CDR3 loop is CASSLTSGVGGELLF. In DNA, the CDR3 is TGTGCCAGCAGTCTTACTAGCGGGGTCGGGGGGGAGCTGCTTTTT.

This clonotype was detected only a few times. The chain uses TRBV30 and TRBJ1-1, with 8 bases fitting TRBD1. The CDR3 extends over 12 amino acids. From germline, CDR1 is GTSNPN and CDR2 SVGIG (reference sequence). CDR3 DNA: TGTGCATCGGACAGGGATAACACTGAAGCTTTCTTT. It yields the protein CASDRDNTEAFF.

This clonotype has at least ten counts. The chain joins TRBV28 to TRBJ2-5, with 10 bases lining up with TRBD2. The J segment lost 5 bases and the V segment lost 7 bases, leaving 4 bases of the junction unmatched. Germline V gives CDR1 MDHEN, CDR2 SYDVKM. This CDR3 region has 13 residues. The CDR3 bases are TGTGCCAGCAAGCGGGAGGGGTGGGAGACCCAGTACTTC. Amino acids: CASKREGWETQYF.

The chain employs TRBV5-5 and TRBJ2-7, with 11 positions matching TRBD2. Germline assignment: CDR1 SGHKS and CDR2 YYEKEE (reference sequence). V lost 1 base to trimming and J lost 6 bases; unmatched junction nucleotides: 12. This CDR3 has 17 residues. CDR3 nucleotides: TGTGCCAGCAGCTTGTCAGCGACTAGCGGGATTGTCAGCGAGCAGTACTTC. It yields the protein CASSLSATSGIVSEQYF.

Ten or more counts support this clonotype. V and J are TRBV29-1 and TRBJ1-2; D not certain. Trimming shortened V by 6 bases and J by 0 bases, and 26 bases separated the two germline ends. The CDR3 contains 18 residues. Germline V gives CDR1 SQVTM, CDR2 ANQGSEA. CDR3 nucleotides: TGCAGCGTCCGGACCTGGCCTCGGAAGAATGGAGCTAACTATGGCTACACCTTC. This sequence encodes CSVRTWPRKNGANYGYTF.

The rearrangement joins TRBV28 to TRBJ2-7; D may be TRBD1 (6 bases). This CDR3 is built from 13 residues. The germline gives CDR1 MDHEN, CDR2 SYDVKM. The V and J ends lost 5 bases and 3 bases respectively, with 11 bases between them. The CDR3 DNA is TGTGCCAGCAGTCTGGGGGCGGTCTACGAGCAGTACTTC. Its translation is CASSLGAVYEQYF.

The chain uses TRBV5-6 and TRBJ2-1; TRBD2 might be the D (5 bases). Germline V CDR1 and CDR2: SGHDT, YYEEEE. This CDR3 has 15 amino acids. Trimming pared 0 bases from V and 7 bases from J, leaving 14 bases between. CDR3: CASSLVPAGVNEQFF. CDR3 bases: TGTGCCAGCAGCTTGGTGCCGGCCGGGGTGAATGAGCAGTTCTTC.

This clonotype has a handful of counts. V usage is TRBV25-1 and J usage is TRBJ1-1; D remains ambiguous. Trimming took off 2 bases at V and 8 bases at J, with 12 bases between the two ends. Germline CDR1 is MGHDK and CDR2 is SYGVNS. The CDR3 covers 13 residues. The CDR3 coding sequence is TGTGCCAGCAGTGAAATCAGGAAGGGAGAAGCTTTCTTT. Its protein is CASSEIRKGEAFF.

This clonotype has at least ten counts. The CDR3 DNA is TGCAGTGTGGGGGGCGGGAGGGCTCACGAGCAGTACTTC. It yields the protein CSVGGGRAHEQYF. The chain joins TRBV20-1 to TRBJ2-7, with 9 bases identical to TRBD2. Trimming at V came to 7 bases and at J to 5 bases, leaving 9 bases not matched to a gene. Germline lookup yields CDR1 DFQATT and CDR2 SNEGSKA (reference sequence). CDR3 length: 13 residues.

This clonotype has a count of ten or more. Since no conserved phenylalanine or tryptophan closes the CDR3, a read error is the likely cause. The limits of the CDR3 on the DNA are not certain, so only TCRdb's listed CDR3 is given. V gene TRBV3-1 combines with J gene TRBJ2-7; the table's D call of TRBD2 was not tested on the DNA. The CDR3 spans 12 amino acids, including both terminal residues. CDR1 LGHDT and CDR2 YNNKEL come from the germline V gene (reference sequence). CDR3 in amino acids: CASSLERIAGLS.

This clonotype came up many times. The chain recombines TRBV12-3 or TRBV12-4 with TRBJ1-2, with 9 bases fitting TRBD1. The CDR3 totals 13 residues. Trimming at V came to 6 bases and at J to 6 bases, leaving 5 bases not matched to a gene. CDR3 region: CASSFGTGNGYTF. CDR3 coding DNA: TGTGCCAGCAGCTTCGGGACAGGGAATGGCTACACCTTC.

This clonotype was detected ten times or more. V gene TRBV12-3 or TRBV12-4 combines with J gene TRBJ2-5; D unclear. The V gene lost 7 bases and the J gene lost 5 bases, with 17 bases spanning the gap. The CDR3 is made up of 14 amino acids. CDR3 in DNA: TGTGCCAGCACTCCGACCCCAGCTGTTGAGACCCAGTACTTC. Protein: CASTPTPAVETQYF.

This clonotype was detected ten times or more. The V and J genes are TRBV28 and TRBJ2-7, with D maybe TRBD2 (6 bases). Deletions cut 3 bases from V and 3 bases from J, with 12 bases between. Germline CDR1 MDHEN, CDR2 SYDVKM. The CDR3 length is 14 residues. DNA for the CDR3: TGTGCCAGCAGTTTGCGCGGGATGGGCTACGAGCAGTACTTC. Its translation is CASSLRGMGYEQYF.

This clonotype was counted only a few times. The chain carries TRBV19 and TRBJ1-2, with 8 bases aligning to TRBD1. The CDR3 has 15 amino acids. The germline V gene encodes CDR1 LNHDA and CDR2 SQIVND (reference sequence). After removal of 7 bases from V and 8 bases from J, the junction contained 15 bases not matched to a gene. DNA for the CDR3: TGTGCCAGTAATATTCCCGGACAGGGTTTAGTAGGCTACACCTTC. Amino acid sequence: CASNIPGQGLVGYTF.

This chain uses TRBV15 with TRBJ1-1; TRBD1 matches 7 bases. CDR3 length: 15 amino acids. CDR1 LNHNV and CDR2 YYDKDF come from the germline V gene (reference sequence). J was trimmed by 7 bases and V by 0 bases; bases with no gene match: 8. The CDR3, as DNA: TGTGCCACCAGCAGAGATGTACAGGGGCCCAGTGAAGCTTTCTTT. Translated: CATSRDVQGPSEAFF.